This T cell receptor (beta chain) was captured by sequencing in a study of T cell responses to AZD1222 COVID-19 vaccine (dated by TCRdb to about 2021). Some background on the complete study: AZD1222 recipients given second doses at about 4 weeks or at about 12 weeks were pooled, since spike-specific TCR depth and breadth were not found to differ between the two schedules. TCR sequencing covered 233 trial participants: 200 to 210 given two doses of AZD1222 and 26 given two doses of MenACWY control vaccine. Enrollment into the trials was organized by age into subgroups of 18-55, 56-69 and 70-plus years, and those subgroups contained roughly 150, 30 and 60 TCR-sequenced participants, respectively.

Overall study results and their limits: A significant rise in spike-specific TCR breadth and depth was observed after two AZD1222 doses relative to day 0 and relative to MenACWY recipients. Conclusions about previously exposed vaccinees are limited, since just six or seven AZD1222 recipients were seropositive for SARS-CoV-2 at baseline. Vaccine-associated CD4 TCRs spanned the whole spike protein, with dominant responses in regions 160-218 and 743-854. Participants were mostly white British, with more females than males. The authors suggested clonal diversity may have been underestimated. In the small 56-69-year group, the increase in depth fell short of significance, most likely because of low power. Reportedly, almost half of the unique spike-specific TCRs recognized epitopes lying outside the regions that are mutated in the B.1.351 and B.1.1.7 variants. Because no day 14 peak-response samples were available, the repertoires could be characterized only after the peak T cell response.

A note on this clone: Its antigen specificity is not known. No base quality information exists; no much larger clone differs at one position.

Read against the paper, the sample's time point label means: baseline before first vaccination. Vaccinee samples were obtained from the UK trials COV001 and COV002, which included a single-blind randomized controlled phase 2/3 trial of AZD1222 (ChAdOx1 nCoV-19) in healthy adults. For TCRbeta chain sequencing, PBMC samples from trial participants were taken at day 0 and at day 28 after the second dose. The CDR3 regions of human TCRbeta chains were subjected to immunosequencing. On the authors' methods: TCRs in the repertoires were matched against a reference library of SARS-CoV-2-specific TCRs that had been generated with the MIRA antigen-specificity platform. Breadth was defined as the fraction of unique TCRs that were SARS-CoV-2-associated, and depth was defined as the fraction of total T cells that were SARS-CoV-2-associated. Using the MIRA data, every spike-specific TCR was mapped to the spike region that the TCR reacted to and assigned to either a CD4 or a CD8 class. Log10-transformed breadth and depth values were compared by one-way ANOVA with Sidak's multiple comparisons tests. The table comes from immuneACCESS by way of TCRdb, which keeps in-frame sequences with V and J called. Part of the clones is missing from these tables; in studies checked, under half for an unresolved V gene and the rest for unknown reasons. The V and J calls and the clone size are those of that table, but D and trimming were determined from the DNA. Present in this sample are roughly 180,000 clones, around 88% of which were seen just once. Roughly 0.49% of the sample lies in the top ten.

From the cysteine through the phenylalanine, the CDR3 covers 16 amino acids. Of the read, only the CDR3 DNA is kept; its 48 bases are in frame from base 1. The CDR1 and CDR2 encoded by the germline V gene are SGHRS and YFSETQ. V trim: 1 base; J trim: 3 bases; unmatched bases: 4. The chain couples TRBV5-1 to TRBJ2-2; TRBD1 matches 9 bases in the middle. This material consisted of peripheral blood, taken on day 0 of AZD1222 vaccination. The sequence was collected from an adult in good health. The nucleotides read TGCGCCAGCAGCTTGCATAGGACAGGGGACACCGGGGAGCTGTTTTTT. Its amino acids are CASSLHRTGDTGELFF.